This TCR beta chain comes out of a study of T cell changes during pregnancy in multiple sclerosis. Sequenced by immunoSEQ multiplex PCR; TCRdb stores in-frame clones only, minus some. The sample holds under 75,000 clones, roughly 91% seen once. Material: CD4+ T cells from peripheral blood mononuclear cells, obtained after pregnancy. The sequence derives from a female donor with multiple sclerosis, enrolled in a pregnancy study.

The CDR3, as DNA: TGTGCCAGCAGCTTAGATCCAGGGTTAAATCAGCCCCAGCATTTT. As protein: CASSLDPGLNQPQHF. The V gene is TRBV7-2, the J gene TRBJ1-5; tentative D call: TRBD1 (5 bases). The CDR3 runs to 15 residues. V shed 1 base and J shed 4 bases, with 11 bases lying between them. Germline CDR1 reads SGHTA; CDR2 reads FQGNSA.